These T cell receptor beta chains were read from a single sample in a study of naive and memory T cell subsets. Each CDR3 protein gets one entry after TCRdb re-called the UMI-ligation and nested PCR reads with MiXCR. This sample has 30,000 to 35,000 distinct CDR3 sequences, with roughly 7.3% found just once. Sequencing was performed on skin, taken from a tuberculin skin test site. These receptors were taken from an adult in good health. Each CDR3 is given with its conserved first and last residue. Each record gives: D gene, J gene, V gene, CDR3 length, CDR3 protein. The D gene is left open where the match is weak.

-,TRBJ2-3,TRBV29-1,13,CGFWTGGTDTQYF
TRBD1,TRBJ2-1,TRBV2,18,CASSGPGDRGTFYNEQFF
TRBD1,TRBJ2-2,TRBV6-5,17,CASSPLGTALNTGELFF
-,TRBJ2-7,TRBV12-3/TRBV12-4,15,CASSLWPDTTGEQYF
TRBD1,TRBJ1-2,TRBV3-1,17,CASSQLLTGTGNYGYTF
-,TRBJ2-3,TRBV9,14,CASSVAASTDTQYF
-,TRBJ1-1,TRBV5-1,12,CASSLDDTEAFF
TRBD1,TRBJ2-2,TRBV14,17,CASSHIGTGSNTGELFF
TRBD1,TRBJ2-3,TRBV5-5,15,CASSLDGTGADTQYF
-,TRBJ1-1,TRBV12-3/TRBV12-4,13,CASSPNKSPEAFF
-,TRBJ1-2,TRBV6-1,16,CASSEFRHITNYGYTF
-,TRBJ2-7,TRBV11-2,15,CASSLAPDSFYEQYF
-,TRBJ1-1,TRBV6-1,13,CASSVQGDTEAFF
TRBD1,TRBJ1-6,TRBV5-5,17,CASSLGTRDSYNSPLHF
-,TRBJ2-6,TRBV12-3/TRBV12-4,17,CASSWAKGGSGANVLTF
TRBD2,TRBJ2-7,TRBV19,14,CATQPTGGIYEQYF
-,TRBJ2-2,TRBV5-1,14,CASRLGAVTGELFF